This T cell receptor beta chain is from a study of monozygotic twins with inflammatory bowel disease. Regarding the study as a whole: Telling apart the different T cell subtypes was not possible.

A remark on this clonotype: What it binds is unknown.

The CDR3 is made up of 16 amino acids. Germline lookup yields CDR1 SGHAT and CDR2 FQNNGV. The quantity of total RNA per TCR library was about 3,300 ng. TCRalpha and TCRbeta cDNA went through two nested PCRs of approximately 16 and 10 cycles. Using the 5' RACE reads, TCRdb records one entry per CDR3 protein without DNA. The sample table sets out 350,000 to 550,000 distinct CDR3 sequences. Sample: blood. The TCR sequence derives from a human donor with ulcerative colitis or Crohn's disease, or a healthy co-twin of an affected twin (not recorded which). This sequence joins TRBV11-2 and TRBJ2-7; no DNA is available, so the TRBD2 call from TCRdb remains unchecked. This CDR3 is CASSFDLAGGSYEQYF.